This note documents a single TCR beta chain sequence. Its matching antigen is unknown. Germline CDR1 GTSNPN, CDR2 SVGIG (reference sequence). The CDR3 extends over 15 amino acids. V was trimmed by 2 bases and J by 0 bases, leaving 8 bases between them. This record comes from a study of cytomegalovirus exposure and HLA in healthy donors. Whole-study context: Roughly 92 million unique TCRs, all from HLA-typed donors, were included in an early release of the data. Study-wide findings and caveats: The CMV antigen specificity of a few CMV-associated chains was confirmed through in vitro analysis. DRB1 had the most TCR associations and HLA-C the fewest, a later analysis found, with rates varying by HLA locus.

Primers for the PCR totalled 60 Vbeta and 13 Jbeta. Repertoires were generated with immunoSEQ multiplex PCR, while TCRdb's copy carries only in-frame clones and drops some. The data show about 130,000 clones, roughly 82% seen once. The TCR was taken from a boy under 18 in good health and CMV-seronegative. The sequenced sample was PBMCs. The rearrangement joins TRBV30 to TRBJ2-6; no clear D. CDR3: CAWSTRVSGANVLTF. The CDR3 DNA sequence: TGTGCCTGGAGTACACGGGTCTCTGGGGCCAACGTCCTGACTTTC.